This entry describes one T cell receptor (beta chain). The antigen is unknown. The data derive from a study of CD8 T cells in ankylosing spondylitis. Study observations and caveats: What seemed typical of ankylosing spondylitis blood was a TCR beta motif built from eight highly homologous variants. Previously reported in reactive arthritis synovial fluid and blood were some of the motif variants.

Using quantitative 5'-RACE with molecular barcodes, the authors made TCR beta libraries. A single record per CDR3 protein comes from TCRdb applying MiXCR to the 5' RACE reads. This table holds around 890,000 distinct CDR3 sequences, around 11% found once. With V trimmed by 5 bases and J by 0 bases, 5 bases remained unmatched. The CDR3 has 16 amino acids. CDR1 and CDR2 (germline): SGHVS, FQNEAQ. The material sequenced was blood, either unsorted or a sorted T cell fraction (not recorded which). The chain joins TRBV7-8 to TRBJ2-5, with 11 bases fitting TRBD2. This TCR came from a male donor with ankylosing spondylitis. In DNA form, the CDR3 reads TGTGCCAGCAGCGTCGGGACTAGCGGCCACCAAGAGACCCAGTACTTC. This encodes CASSVGTSGHQETQYF. The full variable domain, rest sourced from reference TRBV7-8 and TRBJ2-5, is GAGVSQSPRYKVAKRGQDVALRCDPISGHVSLFWYQQALGQGPEFLTYFQNEAQLDKSGLPSDRFFAERPEGSVSTLKIQRTQQEDSAVYLCASSVGTSGHQETQYFGPGTRLLVL.